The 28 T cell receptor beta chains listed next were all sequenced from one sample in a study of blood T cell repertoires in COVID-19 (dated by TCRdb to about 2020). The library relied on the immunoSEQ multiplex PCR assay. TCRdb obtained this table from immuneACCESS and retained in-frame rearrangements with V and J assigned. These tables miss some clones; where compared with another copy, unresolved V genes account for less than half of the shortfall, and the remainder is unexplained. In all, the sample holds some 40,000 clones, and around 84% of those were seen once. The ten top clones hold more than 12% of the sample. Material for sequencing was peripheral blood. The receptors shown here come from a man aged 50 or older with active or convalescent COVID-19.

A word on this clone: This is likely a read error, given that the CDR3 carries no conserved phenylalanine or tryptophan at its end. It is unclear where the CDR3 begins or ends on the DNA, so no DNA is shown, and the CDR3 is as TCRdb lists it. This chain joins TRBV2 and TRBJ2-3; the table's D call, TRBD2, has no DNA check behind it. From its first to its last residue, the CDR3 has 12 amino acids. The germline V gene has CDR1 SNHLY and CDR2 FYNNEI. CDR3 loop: CASSEAHTTSGV.

CDR3 in DNA: TGTGCCAGCACCCCGAGGGGGACAGGGAGGACTGAAAAACTGTTTTTT. Translating gives CASTPRGTGRTEKLFF. V and J are TRBV6-2 or TRBV6-3 and TRBJ1-4; 9 bases align to TRBD1. The CDR3 has 16 residues. Germline V gives CDR1 MNHEY, CDR2 SVGEGT. The junction had 13 bases not matched to a gene; V was cut back by 7 bases and J by 7 bases.

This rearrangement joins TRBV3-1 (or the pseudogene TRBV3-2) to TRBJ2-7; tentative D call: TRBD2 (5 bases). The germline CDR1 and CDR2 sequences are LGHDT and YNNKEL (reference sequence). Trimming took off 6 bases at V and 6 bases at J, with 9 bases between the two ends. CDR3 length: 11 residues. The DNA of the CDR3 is TGTGCCAGCAGGCGAGGGCCCGAGCAGTACTTC. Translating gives CASRRGPEQYF.

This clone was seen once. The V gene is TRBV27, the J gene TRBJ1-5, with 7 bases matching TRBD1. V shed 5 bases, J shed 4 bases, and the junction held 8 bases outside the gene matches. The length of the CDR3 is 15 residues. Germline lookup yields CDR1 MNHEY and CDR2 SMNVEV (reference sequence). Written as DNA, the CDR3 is TGTGCCAGCAGTCCCTTAGGGACAGTAAATCAGCCCCAGCATTTT. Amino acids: CASSPLGTVNQPQHF.

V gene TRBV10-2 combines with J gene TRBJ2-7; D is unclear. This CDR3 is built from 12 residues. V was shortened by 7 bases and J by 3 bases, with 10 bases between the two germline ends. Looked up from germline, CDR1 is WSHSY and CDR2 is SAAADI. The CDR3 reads CASKERDYEQYF. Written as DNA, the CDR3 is TGCGCCAGCAAGGAGAGAGACTACGAGCAGTACTTC.

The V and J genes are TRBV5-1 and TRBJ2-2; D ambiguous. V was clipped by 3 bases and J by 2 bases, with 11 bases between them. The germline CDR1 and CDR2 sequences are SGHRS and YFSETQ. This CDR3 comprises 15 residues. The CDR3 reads CASSSTQSNTGELFF. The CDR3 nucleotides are TGCGCCAGCAGCTCGACACAATCTAACACCGGGGAGCTGTTTTTT.

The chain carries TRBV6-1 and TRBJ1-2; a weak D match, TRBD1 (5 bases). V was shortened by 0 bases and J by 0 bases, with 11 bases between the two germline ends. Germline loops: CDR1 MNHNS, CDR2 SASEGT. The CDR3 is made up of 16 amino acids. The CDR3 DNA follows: TGTGCCAGCAGTGAAGCGTTGACAGTCCCTAACTATGGCTACACCTTC. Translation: CASSEALTVPNYGYTF.

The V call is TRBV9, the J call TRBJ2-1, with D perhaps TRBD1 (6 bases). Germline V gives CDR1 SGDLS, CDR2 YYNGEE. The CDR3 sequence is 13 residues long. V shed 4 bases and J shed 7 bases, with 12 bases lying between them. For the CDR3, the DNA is TGTGCCAGCAGCTCTCTTACAGGGAATGAGCAGTTCTTC. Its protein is CASSSLTGNEQFF.

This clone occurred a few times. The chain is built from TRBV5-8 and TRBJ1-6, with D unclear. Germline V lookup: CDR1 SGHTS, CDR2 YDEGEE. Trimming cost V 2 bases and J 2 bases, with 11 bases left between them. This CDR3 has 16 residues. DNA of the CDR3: TGTGCCAGCAGCTTATCGTCAGTCACCTATAATTCACCCCTCCACTTT. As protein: CASSLSSVTYNSPLHF.

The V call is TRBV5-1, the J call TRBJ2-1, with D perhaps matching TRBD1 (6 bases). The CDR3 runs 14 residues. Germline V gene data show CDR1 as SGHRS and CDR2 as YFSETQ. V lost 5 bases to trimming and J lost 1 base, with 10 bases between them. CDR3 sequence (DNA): TGCGCCAGCAGTATTGGACAGTCCTACAATGAGCAGTTCTTC. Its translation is CASSIGQSYNEQFF.

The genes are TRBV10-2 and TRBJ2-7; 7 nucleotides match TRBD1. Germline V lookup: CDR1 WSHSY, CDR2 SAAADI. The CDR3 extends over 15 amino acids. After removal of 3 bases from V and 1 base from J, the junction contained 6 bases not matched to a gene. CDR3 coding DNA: TGCGCCAGCAGTGATGAACAGGGGACATCCTACGAGCAGTACTTC. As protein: CASSDEQGTSYEQYF.

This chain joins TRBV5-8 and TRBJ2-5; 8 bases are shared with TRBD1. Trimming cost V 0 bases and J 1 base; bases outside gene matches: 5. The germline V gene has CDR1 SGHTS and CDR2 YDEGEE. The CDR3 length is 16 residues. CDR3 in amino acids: CASSLGLGQGQETQYF. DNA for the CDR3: TGTGCCAGCAGCTTGGGCCTCGGACAGGGCCAAGAGACCCAGTACTTC.

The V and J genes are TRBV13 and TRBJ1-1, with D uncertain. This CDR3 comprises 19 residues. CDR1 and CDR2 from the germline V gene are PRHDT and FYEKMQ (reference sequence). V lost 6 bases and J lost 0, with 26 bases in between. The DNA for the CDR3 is TGTGCCAGCAGAAGATGGGGAGTAGTACGGGCCGGGGTGAACACTGAAGCTTTCTTT. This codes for CASRRWGVVRAGVNTEAFF. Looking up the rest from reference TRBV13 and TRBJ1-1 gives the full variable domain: AAGVIQSPRHLIKEKRETATLKCYPIPRHDTVYWYQQGPGQDPQFLISFYEKMQSDKGSIPDRFSAQQFSDYHSELNMSSLELGDSALYFCASRRWGVVRAGVNTEAFFGQGTRLTVV.

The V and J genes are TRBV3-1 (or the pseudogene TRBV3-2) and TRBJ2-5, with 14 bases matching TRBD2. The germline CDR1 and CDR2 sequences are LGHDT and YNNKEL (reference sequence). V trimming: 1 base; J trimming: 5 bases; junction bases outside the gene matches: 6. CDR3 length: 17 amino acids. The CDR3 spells CASSQVPTSGGVETQYF. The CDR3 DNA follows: TGTGCCAGCAGCCAAGTTCCGACTAGCGGGGGGGTGGAGACCCAGTACTTC.

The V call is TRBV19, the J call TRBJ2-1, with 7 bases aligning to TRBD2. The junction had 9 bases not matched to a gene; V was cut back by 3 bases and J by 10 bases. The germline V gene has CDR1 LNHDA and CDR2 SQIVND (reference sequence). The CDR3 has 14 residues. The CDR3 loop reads CASSMLAAVGEQFF. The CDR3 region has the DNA TGTGCCAGTAGTATGCTAGCGGCAGTGGGGGAGCAGTTCTTC.

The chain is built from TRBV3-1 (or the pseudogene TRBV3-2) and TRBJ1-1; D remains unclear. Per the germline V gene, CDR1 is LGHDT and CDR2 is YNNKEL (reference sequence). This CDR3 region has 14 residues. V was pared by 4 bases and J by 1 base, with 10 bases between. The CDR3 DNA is TGTGCCAGCAGCCCCGTATCACAGAACACTGAAGCTTTCTTT. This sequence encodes CASSPVSQNTEAFF.

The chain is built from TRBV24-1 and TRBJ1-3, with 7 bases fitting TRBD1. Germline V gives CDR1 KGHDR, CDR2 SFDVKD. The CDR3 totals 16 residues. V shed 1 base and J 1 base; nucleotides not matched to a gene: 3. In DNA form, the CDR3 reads TGTGCCACCAGTGATTTTCCAGGGGGGTCTGGAAACACCATATATTTT. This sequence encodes CATSDFPGGSGNTIYF.

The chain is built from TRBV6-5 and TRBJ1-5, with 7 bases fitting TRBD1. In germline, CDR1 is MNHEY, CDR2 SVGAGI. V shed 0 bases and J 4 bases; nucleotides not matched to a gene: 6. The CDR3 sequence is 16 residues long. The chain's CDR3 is CASSYSAGTANQPQHF. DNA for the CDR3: TGTGCCAGCAGTTACTCGGCCGGGACAGCTAATCAGCCCCAGCATTTT.

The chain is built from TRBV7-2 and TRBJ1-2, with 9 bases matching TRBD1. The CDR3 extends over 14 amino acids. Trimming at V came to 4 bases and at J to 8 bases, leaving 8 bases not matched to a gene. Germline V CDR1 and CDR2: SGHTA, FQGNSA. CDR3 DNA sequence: TGTGCCAGCAGCTCCCTGGGACAGGGAACGGGCTACACCTTC. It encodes CASSSLGQGTGYTF.

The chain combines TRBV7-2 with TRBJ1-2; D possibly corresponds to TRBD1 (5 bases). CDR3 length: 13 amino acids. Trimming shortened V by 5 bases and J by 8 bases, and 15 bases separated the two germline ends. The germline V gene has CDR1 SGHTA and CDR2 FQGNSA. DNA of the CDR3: TGTGCCAGCAGCCGTCGGGGGGGTAGGGGCTACACCTTC. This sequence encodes CASSRRGGRGYTF.

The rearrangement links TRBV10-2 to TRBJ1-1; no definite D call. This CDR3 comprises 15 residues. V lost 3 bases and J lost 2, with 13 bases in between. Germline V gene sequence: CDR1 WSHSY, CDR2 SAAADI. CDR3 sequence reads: CASSDLAGSNTEAFF. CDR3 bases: TGCGCCAGCAGTGATTTGGCAGGATCAAACACTGAAGCTTTCTTT.

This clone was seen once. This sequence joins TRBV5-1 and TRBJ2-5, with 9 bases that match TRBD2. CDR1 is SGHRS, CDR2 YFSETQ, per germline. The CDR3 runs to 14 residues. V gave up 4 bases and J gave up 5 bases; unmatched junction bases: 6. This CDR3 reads CASSLSGGWETQYF. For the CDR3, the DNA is TGCGCCAGCAGCCTTAGCGGGGGCTGGGAGACCCAGTACTTC. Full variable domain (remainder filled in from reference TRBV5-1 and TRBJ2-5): KAGVTQTPRYLIKTRGQQVTLSCSPISGHRSVSWYQQTPGQGLQFLFEYFSETQRNKGNFPGRFSGRQFSNSRSEMNVSTLELGDSALYLCASSLSGGWETQYFGPGTRLLVL.

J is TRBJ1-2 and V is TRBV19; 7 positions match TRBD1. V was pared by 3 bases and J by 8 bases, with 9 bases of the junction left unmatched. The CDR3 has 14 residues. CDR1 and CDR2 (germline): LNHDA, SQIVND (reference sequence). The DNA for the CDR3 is TGTGCCAGTAGTATCGACAGGGCGGCTGCAGGCTACACCTTC. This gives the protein CASSIDRAAAGYTF.

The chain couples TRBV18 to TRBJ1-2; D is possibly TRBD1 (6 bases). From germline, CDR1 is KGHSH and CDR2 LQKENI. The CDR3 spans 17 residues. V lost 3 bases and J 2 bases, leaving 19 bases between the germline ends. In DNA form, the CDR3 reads TGTGCCAGCTCACCGAGCAGGGGCCAAATCCAGAACTATGGCTACACCTTC. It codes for CASSPSRGQIQNYGYTF. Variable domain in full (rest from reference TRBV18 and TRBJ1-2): NAGVMQNPRHLVRRRGQEARLRCSPMKGHSHVYWYRQLPEEGLKFMVYLQKENIIDESGMPKERFSAEFPKEGPSILRIQQVVRGDSAAYFCASSPSRGQIQNYGYTFGSGTRLTVV.

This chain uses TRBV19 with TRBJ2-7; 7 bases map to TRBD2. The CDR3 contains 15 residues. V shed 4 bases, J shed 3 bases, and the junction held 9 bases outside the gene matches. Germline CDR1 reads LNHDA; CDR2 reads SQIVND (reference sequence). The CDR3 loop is CASSTRSSGDYEQYF. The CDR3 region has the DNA TGTGCCAGTAGTACCCGGTCTAGCGGCGACTACGAGCAGTACTTC.

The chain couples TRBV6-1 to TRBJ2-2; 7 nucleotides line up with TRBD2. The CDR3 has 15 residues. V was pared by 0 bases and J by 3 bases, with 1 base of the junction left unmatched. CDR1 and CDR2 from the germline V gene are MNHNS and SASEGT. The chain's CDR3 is CASSEAGRDTGELFF. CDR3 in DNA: TGTGCCAGCAGTGAAGCTGGGAGGGACACCGGGGAGCTGTTTTTT.

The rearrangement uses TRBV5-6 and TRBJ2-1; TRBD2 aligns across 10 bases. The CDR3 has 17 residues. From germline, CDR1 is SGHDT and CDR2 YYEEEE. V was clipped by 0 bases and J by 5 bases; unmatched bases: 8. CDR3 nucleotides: TGTGCCAGCAGCTTGGCCGATTATAGCGGGGGGAACAATGAGCAGTTCTTC. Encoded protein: CASSLADYSGGNNEQFF.

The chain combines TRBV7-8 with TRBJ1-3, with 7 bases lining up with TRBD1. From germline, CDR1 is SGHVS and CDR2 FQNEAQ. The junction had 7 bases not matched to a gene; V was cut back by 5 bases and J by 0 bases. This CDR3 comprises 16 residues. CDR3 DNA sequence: TGTGCCAGCAGCCTAGGACAGGCACGCTCTGGAAACACCATATATTTT. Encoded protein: CASSLGQARSGNTIYF.